The following is a T cell receptor (beta chain) sequence with its context. Its matching antigen is unknown. The germline gives CDR1 SGHKS, CDR2 YYEKEE (reference sequence). The junction had 6 bases not matched to a gene; V was cut back by 4 bases and J by 1 base. The CDR3 loop spans 15 amino acids. All patients relapsed after autologous stem cell transplantation, and brentuximab vedotin exposure varied. The protocol was immunoSEQ multiplex PCR, while the TCRdb copy is restricted to in-frame clones and leaves out a portion. This sample yields more than 90,000 clones, of which around 81% are seen a single time; approximately 15% belongs to the top ten. These data belong to a study of PD-1 blockade in classical Hodgkin lymphoma. Study-level points and caveats: Exclusion applied to patients who initiated nivolumab less than 1 year following ASCT.

The chain has TRBV5-5 and TRBJ2-7, with 9 bases that match TRBD1. This clonotype was sampled from a human donor with classical Hodgkin lymphoma. Sequencing used peripheral blood mononuclear cells (PBMCs), obtained before the second cycle of nivolumab. The CDR3 DNA reads TGTGCCAGCAGCCCCGACAGGGGGGGTTCCTACGAGCAGTACTTC. Its protein product is CASSPDRGGSYEQYF.